These 20 T cell receptor beta chains share one sample of origin, sequenced in a study of technical replicates of blood from a few donors. Clones were sequenced by immunoSEQ multiplex PCR, and TCRdb holds only the in-frame ones, with some missing. Of around 83,000 clones listed, roughly 92% are singletons. What was sequenced was T cells isolated from PBMCs. The source of these receptors is a human donor in good health.

The chain carries TRBV5-1 and TRBJ1-6, with D unresolved. Germline V gives CDR1 SGHRS, CDR2 YFSETQ. CDR3 length equals 14 residues. The ends were cut back, 2 bases at V and 7 bases at J, with 10 bases in the middle. DNA of the CDR3: TGCGCCAGCAGCTTCGGGGTTATGAATTCACCCCTCCACTTT. This translates into CASSFGVMNSPLHF.

The chain has TRBV11-2 and TRBJ1-1; D gene ambiguous. The V end lost 5 bases, the J end lost 5 bases, and 12 bases lay between the germline ends. Germline V gives CDR1 SGHAT, CDR2 FQNNGV. The CDR3 contains 13 residues. The CDR3 here is CASSLVGRTEAFF. The CDR3 nucleotides read TGTGCCAGCAGCCTAGTTGGTCGGACTGAAGCTTTCTTT. The full variable domain, rest sourced from reference TRBV11-2 and TRBJ1-1, is EAGVAQSPRYKIIEKRQSVAFWCNPISGHATLYWYQQILGQGPKLLIQFQNNGVVDDSQLPKDRFSAERLKGVDSTLKIQPAKLEDSAVYLCASSLVGRTEAFFGQGTRLTVV.

A few counts support this clone. CDR3 sequence (DNA): TGCGCCAGCAGTGAGTCGTCTAGCGGGGCTAGCACAGATACGCAGTATTTT. It yields the protein CASSESSSGASTDTQYF. V usage is TRBV10-1 and J usage is TRBJ2-3; 9 nucleotides line up with TRBD2. The junction had 4 bases not matched to a gene; V was cut back by 0 bases and J by 0 bases. This CDR3 is built from 17 residues. The V gene's germline CDR1 is WNHNN and CDR2 SYGVQD (reference sequence).

The rearrangement links TRBV9 to TRBJ2-5; 8 bases match TRBD2. Germline lookup yields CDR1 SGDLS and CDR2 YYNGEE. The CDR3 sequence is 16 residues long. J lost 4 bases, V lost 0 bases, and 8 bases had no gene match. CDR3 bases: TGTGCCAGCAGCGTAGCAGGAGCGGGAGCCCGAGAGACCCAGTACTTC. Translating gives CASSVAGAGARETQYF.

The rearrangement uses TRBV27 and TRBJ1-2; D gene uncertain. CDR1 is MNHEY, CDR2 SMNVEV, per germline (reference sequence). The CDR3 consists of 12 residues. V dropped 5 bases and J dropped 7 bases, with 11 bases sitting between them. The CDR3 DNA sequence: TGTGCCAGCAGTACCGACTCTGGTGGCTACACCTTC. It is translated as CASSTDSGGYTF.

The V gene is TRBV30, the J gene TRBJ2-3; 7 bases fit TRBD2. The germline CDR1 and CDR2 sequences are GTSNPN and SVGIG (reference sequence). V was pared by 5 bases and J by 3 bases, with 11 bases of the junction left unmatched. The CDR3 totals 15 residues. The CDR3 DNA is TGTGCCTGGGGTAGTACGGGGGGTTTGACAGATACGCAGTATTTT. The encoded protein is CAWGSTGGLTDTQYF.

The J gene is TRBJ1-2, the V gene TRBV7-9, with no clear D. Trimming cost V 0 bases and J 6 bases, with 8 bases left between them. The CDR3 totals 13 residues. Per the germline V gene, CDR1 is SEHNR and CDR2 is FQNEAQ (reference sequence). This CDR3 reads CASSLAIADGYTF. The CDR3 region has the DNA TGTGCCAGCAGCTTAGCCATAGCCGATGGCTACACCTTC.

This chain connects TRBV9 to TRBJ1-1; TRBD1 might be the D (5 bases). The germline V gene encodes CDR1 SGDLS and CDR2 YYNGEE. This CDR3 is built from 11 residues. The V end lost 5 bases, the J end lost 6 bases, and 8 bases lay between the germline ends. CDR3 residues: CASSKGAEAFF. In nucleotides, the CDR3 is TGTGCCAGCAGTAAAGGGGCTGAAGCTTTCTTT.

This sequence joins TRBV30 and TRBJ2-3; D not certain. Trimming cost V 3 bases and J 5 bases, with 6 bases left between them. CDR3 length: 11 amino acids. The germline gives CDR1 GTSNPN, CDR2 SVGIG (reference sequence). CDR3 protein: CAWRVGDTQYF. In DNA form, the CDR3 reads TGTGCCTGGAGGGTCGGAGATACGCAGTATTTT.

In DNA form, the CDR3 reads TGTGCCAGCAGCCAAGACCTACAGGGATCCGGAAACACCATATATTTT. It encodes CASSQDLQGSGNTIYF. V is TRBV4-2 and J is TRBJ1-3, with a possible D match to TRBD1 (6 bases). CDR1 LGHNA and CDR2 YNFKEQ come from the germline V gene. This CDR3 contains 16 residues. V was cut by 0 bases and J by 4 bases, with 13 bases left in between.

V is TRBV29-1 and J is TRBJ2-1, with D possibly TRBD1 on 7 matching bases. The CDR3 has 14 residues. Trimming cost V 4 bases and J 6 bases, with 16 bases left between them. From germline, CDR1 is SQVTM and CDR2 ANQGSEA. The CDR3 DNA is TGCAGCGTTGTCTGGAGGGGGCCTATCAATGAGCAGTTCTTC. It specifies CSVVWRGPINEQFF.

The chain carries TRBV5-1 and TRBJ2-1; 14 nucleotides align to TRBD2. The V and J ends lost 0 bases and 8 bases, in that order; junction bases with no gene match: 7. The CDR3 has 17 residues. Germline V gene lookup returns CDR1 SGHRS and CDR2 YFSETQ. CDR3 region: CASSLAATSGGAYEQFF. CDR3 in DNA: TGCGCCAGCAGCTTGGCGGCGACTAGCGGGGGGGCGTATGAGCAGTTCTTC.

The chain combines TRBV6-1 with TRBJ1-2; a possible D gene is TRBD1 (5 bases). Germline CDR1 reads MNHNS; CDR2 reads SASEGT. The CDR3 contains 14 residues. Trimming shortened V by 6 bases and J by 4 bases, and 15 bases separated the two germline ends. The CDR3 loop is CASSPREEGYGYTF. CDR3 bases: TGTGCCAGCAGCCCCAGGGAGGAAGGCTATGGCTACACCTTC.

The chain is built from TRBV6-1 and TRBJ2-2, with D perhaps TRBD1 (6 bases). This CDR3 contains 12 residues. The germline V gene has CDR1 MNHNS and CDR2 SASEGT. Trimming shortened V by 5 bases and J by 7 bases, and 8 bases separated the two germline ends. For the CDR3, the DNA is TGTGCCAGCAGTACAGGGATCGGGGAGCTGTTTTTT. Translated, it gives CASSTGIGELFF.

The rearrangement uses TRBV5-1 and TRBJ2-1; 9 bases are a match to TRBD2. V trimming: 4 bases; J trimming: 7 bases; junction bases outside the gene matches: 12. The length of the CDR3 is 16 residues. Germline V gives CDR1 SGHRS, CDR2 YFSETQ. The CDR3 nucleotides read TGCGCCAGCAGCCGTGGCGGGCTAGCGGGAATAAATGAGCAGTTCTTC. Translated: CASSRGGLAGINEQFF.

The chain uses TRBV5-1 and TRBJ2-1, with D unclear. Per the germline V gene, CDR1 is SGHRS and CDR2 is YFSETQ. Trimming pared 2 bases from V and 8 bases from J, leaving 5 bases between. The length of the CDR3 is 11 residues. DNA of the CDR3: TGCGCCAGCAGCTTAATCGATGAGCAGTTCTTC. Its translation: CASSLIDEQFF.

The rearrangement links TRBV30 to TRBJ1-4, with a possible D match to TRBD1 (6 bases). Looked up from germline, CDR1 is GTSNPN and CDR2 is SVGIG (reference sequence). The CDR3 length is 15 residues. Trimming cost V 7 bases and J 7 bases, with 22 bases left between them. CDR3 DNA: TGTGCCTCGGAACATACAGGGACCTCTCCTGAAAAACTGTTTTTT. Amino acid sequence: CASEHTGTSPEKLFF.

The chain couples TRBV7-6 to TRBJ2-5, with TRBD2 matching over 7 bases. This CDR3 region has 18 residues. Germline-derived CDR1 and CDR2 are SGHVS and FNYEAQ. The V and J ends lost 2 bases and 0 bases, in that order; junction bases with no gene match: 12. The CDR3 sequence: CASSLNALAASYQETQYF. Written as DNA, the CDR3 is TGTGCCAGCAGCTTAAACGCCCTAGCGGCCTCGTACCAAGAGACCCAGTACTTC. Full variable domain (outside the CDR3, taken from reference TRBV7-6 and TRBJ2-5): GAGVSQSPRYKVTKRGQDVALRCDPISGHVSLYWYRQALGQGPEFLTYFNYEAQQDKSGLPNDRFSAERPEGSISTLTIQRTEQRDSAMYRCASSLNALAASYQETQYFGPGTRLLVL.

The V gene is TRBV30, the J gene TRBJ2-1; perhaps TRBD2 as D (5 bases). The CDR3 consists of 16 residues. Trimming left V 4 bases short and J 2 bases short, with 18 bases between. Per germline, CDR1 GTSNPN and CDR2 SVGIG (reference sequence). The CDR3 spells CAWNKRRIEAYNEQFF. The CDR3 region has the DNA TGTGCCTGGAACAAGAGGAGGATCGAGGCCTACAATGAGCAGTTCTTC.

The chain carries TRBV7-6 and TRBJ2-3; TRBD1 matches at 8 bases. The V and J ends lost 3 bases and 7 bases, in that order; junction bases with no gene match: 15. Germline V lookup: CDR1 SGHVS, CDR2 FNYEAQ. CDR3 length equals 17 residues. The CDR3 loop is CASSFEGTGILANTQYF. The DNA for the CDR3 is TGTGCCAGCAGCTTCGAAGGGACAGGTATCCTTGCCAATACGCAGTATTTT.